Listed below are T cell receptor beta chains from one sample, sequenced in a study of T cells in Graves' hyperthyroidism and ophthalmopathy. TCRdb recomputed calls from the multiplex PCR reads with MiXCR, one row per CDR3 protein. The table records nearly 600,000 distinct CDR3 sequences, about 15% of them present only once. The sequenced sample was blood. The receptors come from a woman aged 25 to 45 with Graves' hyperthyroidism that later progressed to Graves' ophthalmopathy. Each CDR3 is given with its conserved first and last residue. A D gene is named only where the DNA matches it firmly. A row's size may be missing; if present it is once, few, many or a size class.

v_call	clone_size	j_call	d_call	cdr3_nt	cdr3_aa
TRBV20-1	many	TRBJ2-1	TRBD2	TGCAGTGCTCTTAGCGGGAGGGCCGGCGACAATGAGCAGTTCTTC	CSALSGRAGDNEQFF
TRBV27	many	TRBJ2-3	TRBD2	TGTGCCAGCTGCCCTACCCCGGGACTAGCGGACCTTACAGATACGCAGTATTTT	CASCPTPGLADLTDTQYF
TRBV6-4	.	TRBJ2-3	TRBD2	TGTGCCAGCAGTGTACTAGCGGGACACACAGATACGCAGTATTTT	CASSVLAGHTDTQYF
TRBV27	.	TRBJ1-6	.	TGTGCCAGCACAGGGGAGAATAATTCACCCCTCCACTTT	CASTGENNSPLHF
TRBV10-2	.	TRBJ2-1	.	TGCGCCAGCAGTGAGTCGTACAGAGGCGATGAGCAGTTCTTC	CASSESYRGDEQFF
TRBV4-1	.	TRBJ2-7	.	TGCGCCAGCAGCCAAGCAAAGCGGAGCTACGAGCAGTACTTC	CASSQAKRSYEQYF
TRBV7-2	many	TRBJ2-7	TRBD2	TGTGCCAGCAGCTCAGCGGGGACGGGATACCACGAGCAGTACTTC	CASSSAGTGYHEQYF
TRBV6-2/TRBV6-3	many	TRBJ2-3	.	TGTGCCAGCAGTTACTCGAAGGCTATGATGGCAGATACGCAGTATTTT	CASSYSKAMMADTQYF
TRBV12-3/TRBV12-4	many	TRBJ1-2	TRBD1	TGTGCCAGCAGTAGACGACAGGGGCCGCAGGGCTACACCTTC	CASSRRQGPQGYTF
TRBV29-1	.	TRBJ1-5	.	TGCAGCGCCGGGGTGGACAATCAGCCCCAGCATTTT	CSAGVDNQPQHF
TRBV3-1	many	TRBJ1-5	.	TGTGCCAGCAGCCAAGATACGGTATCACAGCCCCAGCATTTT	CASSQDTVSQPQHF